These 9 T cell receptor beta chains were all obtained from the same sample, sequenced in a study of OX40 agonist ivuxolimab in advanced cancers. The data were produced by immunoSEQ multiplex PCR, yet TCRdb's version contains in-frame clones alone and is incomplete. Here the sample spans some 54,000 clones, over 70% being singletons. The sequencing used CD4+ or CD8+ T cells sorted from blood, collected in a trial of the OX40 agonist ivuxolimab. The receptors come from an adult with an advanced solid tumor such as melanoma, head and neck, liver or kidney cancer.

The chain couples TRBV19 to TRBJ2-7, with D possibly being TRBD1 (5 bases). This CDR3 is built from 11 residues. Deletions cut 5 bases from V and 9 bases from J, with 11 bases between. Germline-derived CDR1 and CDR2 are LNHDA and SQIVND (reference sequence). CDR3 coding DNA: TGTGCCAGTAGTGAACGGACAAGGCAGTACTTC. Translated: CASSERTRQYF. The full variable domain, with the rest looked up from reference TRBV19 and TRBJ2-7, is DGGITQSPKYLFRKEGQNVTLSCEQNLNHDAMYWYRQDPGQGLRLIYYSQIVNDFQKGDIAEGYSVSREKKESFPLTVTSAQKNPTAFYLCASSERTRQYFGPGTRLTVT.

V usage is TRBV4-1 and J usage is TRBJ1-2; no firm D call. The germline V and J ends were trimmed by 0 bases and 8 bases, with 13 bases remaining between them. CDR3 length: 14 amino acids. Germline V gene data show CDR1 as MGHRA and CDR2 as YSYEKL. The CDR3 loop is CASSQEGGQRGYTF. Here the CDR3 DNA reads TGCGCCAGCAGCCAAGAAGGCGGCCAGCGGGGCTACACCTTC.

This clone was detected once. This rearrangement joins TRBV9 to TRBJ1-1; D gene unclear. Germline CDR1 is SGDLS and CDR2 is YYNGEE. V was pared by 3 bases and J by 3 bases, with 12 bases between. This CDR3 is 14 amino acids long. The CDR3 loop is CASSGGIWDTEAFF. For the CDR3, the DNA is TGTGCCAGCAGCGGAGGGATTTGGGACACTGAAGCTTTCTTT.

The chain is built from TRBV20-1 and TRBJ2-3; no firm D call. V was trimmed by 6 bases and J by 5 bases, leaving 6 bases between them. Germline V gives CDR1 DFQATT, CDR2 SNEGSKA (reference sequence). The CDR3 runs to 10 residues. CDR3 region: CSAHKDTQYF. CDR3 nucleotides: TGCAGTGCGCACAAAGATACGCAGTATTTT.

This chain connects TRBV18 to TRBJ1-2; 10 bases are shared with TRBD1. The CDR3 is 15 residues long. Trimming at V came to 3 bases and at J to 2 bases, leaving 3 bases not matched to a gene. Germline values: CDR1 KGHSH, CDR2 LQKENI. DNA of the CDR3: TGTGCCAGCTCACCGACAGGGGGCCCAAACTATGGCTACACCTTC. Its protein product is CASSPTGGPNYGYTF.

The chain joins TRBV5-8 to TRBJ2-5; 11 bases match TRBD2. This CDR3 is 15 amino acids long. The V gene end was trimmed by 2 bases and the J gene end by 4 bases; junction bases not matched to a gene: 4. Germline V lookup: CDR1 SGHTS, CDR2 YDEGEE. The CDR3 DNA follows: TGTGCCAGCAGCTTTAGCGGGAGGGCTTCAGAGACCCAGTACTTC. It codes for CASSFSGRASETQYF. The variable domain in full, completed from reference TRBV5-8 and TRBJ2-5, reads EAGVTQSPTHLIKTRGQQATLRCSPISGHTSVYWYQQALGLGLQFLLWYDEGEERNRGNFPPRFSGRQFPNYSSELNVNALELEDSALYLCASSFSGRASETQYFGPGTRLLVL.

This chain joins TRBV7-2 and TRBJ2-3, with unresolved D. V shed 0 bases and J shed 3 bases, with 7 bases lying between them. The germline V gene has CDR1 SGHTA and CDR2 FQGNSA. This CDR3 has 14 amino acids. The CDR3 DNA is TGTGCCAGCAGCTTAGCGCATAAGACAGATACGCAGTATTTT. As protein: CASSLAHKTDTQYF.

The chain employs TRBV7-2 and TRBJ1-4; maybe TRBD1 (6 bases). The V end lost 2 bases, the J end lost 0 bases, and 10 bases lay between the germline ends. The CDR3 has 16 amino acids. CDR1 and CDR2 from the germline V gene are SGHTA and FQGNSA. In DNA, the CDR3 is TGTGCCAGCAGCTTAAGGGGGGACTCAACTAATGAAAAACTGTTTTTT. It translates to CASSLRGDSTNEKLFF.

CDR3 in DNA: TGTGCCAGCAGCTTAGCCAGTACTAACTATGGCTACACCTTC. This translates into CASSLASTNYGYTF. The chain employs TRBV7-2 and TRBJ1-2, with D unresolved. In germline, CDR1 is SGHTA, CDR2 FQGNSA. The CDR3 contains 14 residues. Trimming took off 0 bases at V and 0 bases at J, with 5 bases between the two ends.